This is a list of T cell receptor beta chains from one sample in a study of early T cells in non-severe SARS-CoV-2 infection. TCRdb re-derived calls from the 5' RACE reads in MiXCR, one entry per CDR3 protein. The sample holds over 55,000 distinct CDR3 sequences, 8% to 10% seen once. The material sequenced was whole blood. Receptors were obtained from an adult who was a healthcare worker with PCR-confirmed SARS-CoV-2 infection or an uninfected control (not recorded which). The CDR3 runs from the conserved cysteine through the conserved F or W. D genes are given only for firm matches. Not all rows give a size; the values are once, few, many and, for expanded clones, a class.

CDR3 DNA,CDR3 protein,D gene,clone size,V gene,J gene
TGCAGTGCTAGAAGCAGTGGCTCGGTTGAAAAACTGTTTTTT,CSARSSGSVEKLFF,NA,NA,TRBV20-1,TRBJ1-4
TGTGCCAGCAGATGGACAGAGAACACTGAAGCTTTCTTT,CASRWTENTEAFF,NA,NA,TRBV6-2/TRBV6-3,TRBJ1-1
TGTGCCAGCAGTTTAGCCAATGGGATAACCGGGGAGCTGTTTTTT,CASSLANGITGELFF,NA,NA,TRBV12-3/TRBV12-4,TRBJ2-2
TGTGCCAGCAGCCCACAGAGATCCCAGCGGGGGGTTGTGGGCAATGAGCAGTTCTTC,CASSPQRSQRGVVGNEQFF,TRBD2,many,TRBV13,TRBJ2-1
TGTGCCAGCAGCTCCGAAACCAGGAGTAATTCACCCCTCCACTTT,CASSSETRSNSPLHF,NA,few,TRBV11-2,TRBJ1-6
TGTGCCAGTAGTGACATCCTCGGGACACACGGACCGGTTGGAAACATTCAGTACTTC,CASSDILGTHGPVGNIQYF,NA,NA,TRBV19,TRBJ2-4
TGTGCCAGCAGCTTGGCAGGGACAGGGGCAGATACGCAGTATTTT,CASSLAGTGADTQYF,TRBD1,NA,TRBV5-5,TRBJ2-3
TGCGCCAGCAGCCAATCGGGGGGTATTCGGTCACCCCTCCACTTT,CASSQSGGIRSPLHF,NA,many,TRBV4-1,TRBJ1-6
TGTGCCAGCAGTTTTTTGACTAGCGGGGGAAATGAGCAGTTCTTC,CASSFLTSGGNEQFF,TRBD2,few,TRBV27,TRBJ2-1
TGTGCCAGCAGCATAGATTGGTTTCGGGACGATACGCAGTATTTT,CASSIDWFRDDTQYF,NA,few,TRBV5-8,TRBJ2-3
TGTGCCATCAGTGGACAGTCCACAGATACGCAGTATTTT,CAISGQSTDTQYF,NA,few,TRBV10-3,TRBJ2-3
TGCAGCGTTGATGTCTCCTGGCAGGATACGCAGTATTTT,CSVDVSWQDTQYF,NA,NA,TRBV29-1,TRBJ2-3
TGTGCCAGCAGCGCCGGACAGGGCCTCTTCTATGGCTACACCTTC,CASSAGQGLFYGYTF,TRBD1,many,TRBV7-6,TRBJ1-2
TGTGCCAGCAGTTTATTGACAGGGGCGTATAATTCACCCCTCCACTTT,CASSLLTGAYNSPLHF,TRBD1,NA,TRBV27,TRBJ1-6
TGTGCCAGCAAATCCGGACGGAGGAACACTGAAGCTTTCTTT,CASKSGRRNTEAFF,NA,NA,TRBV12-3/TRBV12-4,TRBJ1-1
TGCGCCAGCAGCCAAGATTGGTCCGGGGAGCTGTTTTTT,CASSQDWSGELFF,NA,NA,TRBV4-1,TRBJ2-2
TGTGCCAGCAGTAGAGTAGCCCCGGGACTTTCCTCTTCTGGGGCCAACGTCCTGACTTTC,CASSRVAPGLSSSGANVLTF,NA,few,TRBV27,TRBJ2-6
TGTGCCAGCAGCCTTCGTACGGGGCCGGAGACCCAGTACTTC,CASSLRTGPETQYF,NA,NA,TRBV7-6,TRBJ2-5
TGTGCCACCAGGCTTAACCGGGACAGGGGTTCAGGAGCTACCTACAATGAGCAGTTCTTC,CATRLNRDRGSGATYNEQFF,TRBD1,many,TRBV24-1,TRBJ2-1
TGTGCCAGCTCACGACAGCGGGGAGAGACCCAGTACTTC,CASSRQRGETQYF,TRBD2,NA,TRBV18,TRBJ2-5
TGTGCCAGCACCAAGCAGTGGGGTGACAATGAGCAGTTCTTC,CASTKQWGDNEQFF,NA,NA,TRBV7-2,TRBJ2-1
TGTGCCAGCAGTTACGCCATACAGGGGCAGGCGGCCACTGAAGCTTTCTTT,CASSYAIQGQAATEAFF,TRBD1,few,TRBV6-7,TRBJ1-1
TGCAGCGTGCTGACAGGGAACTATGGCTACACCTTC,CSVLTGNYGYTF,TRBD1,few,TRBV29-1,TRBJ1-2
TGTGCCAGCAGCTTATCCTACGGCAGCAATCAGCCCCAGCATTTT,CASSLSYGSNQPQHF,NA,NA,TRBV7-6,TRBJ1-5
TGTGCCAGCAGCTTGGTACTTGGGGGCGGCTATGGCTACACCTTC,CASSLVLGGGYGYTF,NA,few,TRBV3-1,TRBJ1-2
TGTGCCAGCAGCGCCTCTGGACTAAGCACAGATACGCAGTATTTT,CASSASGLSTDTQYF,NA,NA,TRBV9,TRBJ2-3
TGTGCCAGCCTATACAGCAACACTGAAGCTTTCTTT,CASLYSNTEAFF,NA,many,TRBV6-1,TRBJ1-1
TGTGCCAGCGGAGCGGGGCACAATGAGCAGTTCTTC,CASGAGHNEQFF,TRBD2,few,TRBV9,TRBJ2-1
TGTGCCAGCACCCACCAGCCTGGAACCGGGGAGCTGTTTTTT,CASTHQPGTGELFF,NA,many,TRBV12-3/TRBV12-4,TRBJ2-2
TGTGCCAGCAGCTTATTAGCGGTGAACACTGAAGCTTTCTTT,CASSLLAVNTEAFF,NA,many,TRBV7-9,TRBJ1-1
TGCAGTGCCATCGCGGAACTAGCCAAAAACATTCAGTACTTC,CSAIAELAKNIQYF,NA,NA,TRBV20-1,TRBJ2-4
TGTGCCAGCAGCTTGCTCCCCGACCAGCCCCAGCATTTT,CASSLLPDQPQHF,NA,NA,TRBV5-4,TRBJ1-5
TGTGCCAGCAGTTTCAGGGCGGGCAAAAACATTCAGTACTTC,CASSFRAGKNIQYF,NA,NA,TRBV27,TRBJ2-4
TGTGCCAGCAGCTCCGGCGGGATTCAGACTGTCACTGAAGCTTTCTTT,CASSSGGIQTVTEAFF,NA,NA,TRBV2,TRBJ1-1
TGTGCCAGCAGTTACTCGAGGCTAACCAAAAACATTCAGTACTTC,CASSYSRLTKNIQYF,NA,NA,TRBV6-2/TRBV6-3,TRBJ2-4
TGTGCCAGCAGCTCCCAACAGGGACTTGAAGCTTTCTTT,CASSSQQGLEAFF,NA,NA,TRBV9,TRBJ1-1
TGTGCCAGCAGCGTAAGCCAATCGAGAGGAAACACCATATATTTT,CASSVSQSRGNTIYF,NA,NA,TRBV9,TRBJ1-3
TGTGCCAGTAGTATATCCCCCCAGACTAGCACAGATACGCAGTATTTT,CASSISPQTSTDTQYF,NA,many,TRBV19,TRBJ2-3
TGTGCCAGCACCTCCGGGACAGGGGGCACTGAAGCTTTCTTT,CASTSGTGGTEAFF,TRBD1,NA,TRBV6-1,TRBJ1-1
TGTGCCAGCAGCTTAGGGTCAGGGTCTTTGATCAATGAGCAGTTCTTC,CASSLGSGSLINEQFF,NA,NA,TRBV7-2,TRBJ2-1
TGTGCCAGCAGCCTTTTATACACAGATACGCAGTATTTT,CASSLLYTDTQYF,NA,few,TRBV14,TRBJ2-3
TGTGCCAGCAGTCCCCAGACTAGCGGGGGGCTAACCGGGGAGCTGTTTTTT,CASSPQTSGGLTGELFF,TRBD2,few,TRBV12-3/TRBV12-4,TRBJ2-2
TGTGCCAGCAGCCTACAGGGGTCTAGTCAGCCCCAGCATTTT,CASSLQGSSQPQHF,TRBD1,few,TRBV5-4,TRBJ1-5
TGTGCCAGCTCGCCGCGTTCAGTCTCCTATAATTCACCCCTCCACTTT,CASSPRSVSYNSPLHF,NA,NA,TRBV18,TRBJ1-6
TGTGCCAGCATTCAAACCGGGACTAGCACCAATGAGCAGTTCTTC,CASIQTGTSTNEQFF,TRBD2,many,TRBV7-9,TRBJ2-1
TGTGCCAGCAGTCCCCGGACAGGGGCGAACTATGGCTACACCTTC,CASSPRTGANYGYTF,TRBD1,NA,TRBV12-3/TRBV12-4,TRBJ1-2
TGTGCCAGCAGCCCATGGTCTGGGGCCAACGTCCTGACTTTC,CASSPWSGANVLTF,NA,NA,TRBV3-1,TRBJ2-6
TGTGCCACCAGAGATCCTAGCGGGGGGGAGTACAATGAGCAGTTCTTC,CATRDPSGGEYNEQFF,TRBD2,few,TRBV24-1,TRBJ2-1
TGCAGCGTTGAATCTAGCCAGGCGTCCACAGATACGCAGTATTTT,CSVESSQASTDTQYF,NA,few,TRBV29-1,TRBJ2-3
TGTGCCAGCAGCCAGAACTCCTATTTGTCCGGCTACACCTTC,CASSQNSYLSGYTF,NA,few,TRBV3-1,TRBJ1-2
TGTGCCAGCAGCCCTTACAGCTCTGGGGCCAACGTCCTGACTTTC,CASSPYSSGANVLTF,NA,many,TRBV11-2,TRBJ2-6
TGTGCCAGCAGCCACCGGGACAGGGAAAATGAGCAGTTCTTC,CASSHRDRENEQFF,TRBD1,few,TRBV9,TRBJ2-1
TGTGCCAGCAGCTTAATTGAACGTTCACCCCTCCACTTT,CASSLIERSPLHF,NA,NA,TRBV7-9,TRBJ1-6
TGCAGCGTTGATAAGCTAGCGGGGGCCGTCTCCTACAATGAGCAGTTCTTC,CSVDKLAGAVSYNEQFF,TRBD2,many,TRBV29-1,TRBJ2-1
TGTGCCAGCAATGGTGGAACGTCCGTCACAGATACGCAGTATTTT,CASNGGTSVTDTQYF,NA,many,TRBV9,TRBJ2-3
TGTGCCAGCAGCCCTAGAGGGGCGGGTGGCTACACCTTC,CASSPRGAGGYTF,NA,NA,TRBV12-3/TRBV12-4,TRBJ1-2
TGTGCCAGCAGCCAAGGTGAAGAGAGCTCCTATAATTCACCCCTCCACTTT,CASSQGEESSYNSPLHF,NA,NA,TRBV3-1,TRBJ1-6
TGTGCCAGCAGTTTAATTACAGGCGGGGAGCTGTTTTTT,CASSLITGGELFF,NA,NA,TRBV12-3/TRBV12-4,TRBJ2-2
TGCGCCAGCAGTGATAGCTTGACAGATACGCAGTATTTT,CASSDSLTDTQYF,NA,NA,TRBV10-1,TRBJ2-3